This T cell receptor (beta chain) is from a study of cytomegalovirus exposure and HLA in healthy donors. Study results and limitations: A few V segments could not be told apart, such as TRBV6-2 and TRBV6-3, and were left out. The majority of TCR sequences were rare, yet some public TCRs appeared in many donors. Across HLA loci, a later analysis found differing TCR association rates, with DRB1 most and HLA-C fewest.

Regarding this clone: Its antigen is not known.

The CDR3 consists of 13 residues. CDR1 and CDR2 from the germline V gene are SGHVS and FNYEAQ. V was cut by 0 bases and J by 7 bases, with 9 bases left in between. PCR was performed using 60 Vbeta and 13 Jbeta primers. Using immunoSEQ multiplex PCR, the repertoire was profiled, and TCRdb retains in-frame clones only, with some absent. The sample consists of 110,000 or so clones, 77% of them appearing once. Sequenced: PBMCs. The clonotype was recovered from a man younger than 35 in good health and CMV-seropositive. This rearrangement joins TRBV7-6 to TRBJ1-1; tentatively, D is TRBD1 (6 bases). In nucleotides, the CDR3 is TGTGCCAGCAGCTTAGCGCTGACAGGTGAAGCTTTCTTT. This translates into CASSLALTGEAFF.